The 24 T cell receptor beta chains below come from one sample, sequenced in a study of liver allograft versus peripheral blood T cells. About the study: The authors compared T cell receptor repertoires in transplanted livers with those in the peripheral blood of recipients.

Each CDR3 protein is one row after TCRdb ran MiXCR on the reads. The sample records about 810 distinct CDR3 sequences, 16% being singletons. These receptors all stem from a human patient who had a liver transplant. Some T cells may possibly be graft donor cells.

This clonotype was seen a few times. The V call is TRBV9, the J call TRBJ1-1; D gene uncertain. In germline, CDR1 is SGDLS, CDR2 YYNGEE. The CDR3 is 14 amino acids. The ends were cut back, 3 bases at V and 3 bases at J, with 12 bases in the middle. CDR3 coding DNA: TGTGCCAGCAGCGCCGCTTACAGTTACACTGAAGCTTTCTTT. This translates into CASSAAYSYTEAFF.

In the case of this clonotype: One junction end does not reproduce the germline sequence, and a read error may be involved. The chain uses TRBV10-3 and TRBJ1-1; D might be TRBD1 (5 bases). This CDR3 has 14 amino acids. The germline CDR1 and CDR2 sequences are ENHRY and SYGVKD. The CDR3 here is CASSYRTPWTEAFF. The CDR3 nucleotides are TGTGCCAGCAGTTACCGGACACCTTGGACTGAAGCTTTCTTT.

This clonotype counts as large. This chain connects TRBV6-6 to TRBJ2-2; either TRBD1 or TRBD2 may supply D (5 bases each). In germline, CDR1 is MNHNY, CDR2 SVGAGI (reference sequence). The CDR3 loop spans 16 amino acids. The V end was cut by 6 bases, the J end by 3 bases, with 17 bases between. CDR3: CASSSASRGDTGELFF. In nucleotides, the CDR3 is TGTGCCAGCAGCTCCGCCTCGAGGGGTGACACCGGGGAGCTGTTTTTT.

This clonotype is large in the sample. This rearrangement joins TRBV30 to TRBJ1-1; 7 bases match TRBD1. Germline-derived CDR1 and CDR2 are GTSNPN and SVGIG (reference sequence). The CDR3 loop spans 13 amino acids. J gave up 0 bases and V 5 bases, and 3 bases lay outside the gene matches. DNA of the CDR3: TGTGCCTGGGACAGGGAAATGAACACTGAAGCTTTCTTT. This sequence encodes CAWDREMNTEAFF.

This clonotype is classed as large. V and J are TRBV6-1 and TRBJ1-2; D unclear. CDR3 length equals 15 residues. Germline V CDR1 and CDR2: MNHNS, SASEGT. V was pared by 0 bases and J by 0 bases, with 8 bases between. The CDR3 DNA reads TGTGCCAGCAGTGAAGCCAGGACCACTAACTATGGCTACACCTTC. Translating it yields CASSEARTTNYGYTF.

This clonotype is termed large. The chain has TRBV6-1 and TRBJ1-2; 9 positions agree with TRBD1. This CDR3 region has 14 residues. The germline V gene encodes CDR1 MNHNS and CDR2 SASEGT. V lost 2 bases and J lost 6; bases outside the gene matches: 4. The CDR3 here is CASSENRGLDGYTF. CDR3 nucleotide sequence: TGTGCCAGCAGTGAAAACAGGGGGCTCGATGGCTACACCTTC.

This clonotype is classed as large. V usage is TRBV6-7 and J usage is TRBJ1-3; TRBD1 aligns across 9 bases. TRBV6-7 is an open reading frame whose function is uncertain. The CDR3 spans 17 residues. V lost 2 bases, J lost 3 bases, and 8 bases stayed unmatched. CDR3 protein: CASSYVPGQGFGNTIYF. The CDR3 nucleotides read TGTGCCAGCAGTTACGTACCGGGACAGGGTTTTGGAAACACCATATATTTT.

With regard to this clonotype: A read error is possible here, since a much larger clone lies one base away. No conserved phenylalanine or tryptophan is present at the end of the CDR3, so a read error is the likely explanation. In DNA form, the CDR3 reads TGTGCCAGCAGCTTAGCTTTGGCGGGGAATTCACCCCTCCACCTT. Translation: CASSLALAGNSPLHL. The chain carries TRBV7-9 and TRBJ1-6; no definite D call. The CDR3 sequence is 15 residues long. The germline V gene encodes CDR1 SEHNR and CDR2 FQNEAQ (reference sequence). The V and J ends lost 0 bases and 7 bases respectively, with 10 bases between them.

V gene TRBV6-2 or TRBV6-3 combines with J gene TRBJ1-2; TRBD1 aligns across 9 bases. Germline V gene data show CDR1 as MNHEY and CDR2 as SVGEGT. Trimming at V came to 5 bases and at J to 8 bases, leaving 3 bases not matched to a gene. This CDR3 region has 12 residues. CDR3 in DNA: TGTGCCAGCAGTACGGGACAGGGAGGCTACACCTTC. This encodes CASSTGQGGYTF.

By frequency in the sample, this clonotype is medium-sized. Sequence at one end of the junction differs from germline and may be a read error. CDR3 sequence reads: CASSLAGPLNNEQFF. The CDR3 bases are TGTGCCAGCAGCCTAGCGGGGCCGCTAAACAATGAGCAGTTCTTC. J is TRBJ2-1 and V is TRBV7-9, with 9 bases that match TRBD2. Germline loops: CDR1 SEHNR, CDR2 FQNEAQ (reference sequence). The CDR3 is 15 amino acids.

V usage is TRBV20-1 and J usage is TRBJ1-1; D may be TRBD1 (5 bases). Trimming took off 4 bases at V and 1 base at J, with 7 bases between the two ends. Germline CDR1 is DFQATT and CDR2 is SNEGSKA (reference sequence). This CDR3 contains 12 residues. CDR3 sequence reads: CSANRQNTEAFF. The CDR3 DNA reads as TGCAGTGCTAACAGGCAGAACACTGAAGCTTTCTTT.

This clonotype came up a few times. The rearrangement links TRBV20-1 to TRBJ2-1; the match to TRBD1 covers 8 bases. Germline V lookup: CDR1 DFQATT, CDR2 SNEGSKA (reference sequence). This CDR3 has 14 residues. Losses at the gene ends were 6 bases for V and 8 bases for J; bases not matched to a gene: 12. CDR3 loop: CSAPADRDGDEQFF. CDR3 in DNA: TGCAGTGCCCCTGCGGACAGGGACGGGGATGAGCAGTTCTTC.

This clonotype is deemed medium-sized. The J gene is TRBJ1-2, the V gene TRBV12-3 or TRBV12-4; D might be TRBD1 (6 bases). The ends were cut back, 5 bases at V and 8 bases at J, with 12 bases in the middle. The CDR3 loop spans 12 amino acids. The CDR3 is CASSRQEEGYTF. The CDR3 DNA is TGTGCCAGCAGTCGACAGGAGGAGGGCTACACCTTC.

This clonotype counts as large. V is TRBV7-2 and J is TRBJ1-1, with TRBD1 as a possible D gene (6 bases). In germline, CDR1 is SGHTA, CDR2 FQGNSA. The CDR3 loop spans 14 amino acids. Trimming removed 1 base at V and 4 bases at J, with 10 bases between. DNA for the CDR3: TGTGCCAGCAGCTTAGTTGGGGGGGCCACTGAAGCTTTCTTT. It translates to CASSLVGGATEAFF.

In this sample, this clonotype turned up a few times. J is TRBJ2-7 and V is TRBV7-2; no firm D call. V was trimmed by 4 bases and J by 5 bases, leaving 15 bases between them. CDR1 and CDR2 (germline): SGHTA, FQGNSA. This CDR3 is built from 14 residues. Here the CDR3 DNA reads TGTGCCAGCAGCTCGGTATGGGGTTACGACGAGCAGTACTTC. Translation gives CASSSVWGYDEQYF.

This clonotype is large within its sample. The chain carries TRBV6-2 or TRBV6-3 and TRBJ2-7; 8 bases are a match to TRBD2. The CDR3 totals 17 residues. The V segment lost 2 bases and the J segment 1 base; nucleotides outside the gene matches: 10. From germline, CDR1 is MNHEY and CDR2 SVGEGT. CDR3 sequence reads: CASSYIKGTSGSYEQYF. The DNA of the CDR3 is TGTGCCAGCAGTTACATTAAGGGCACTAGCGGTTCCTACGAGCAGTACTTC.

By share, this clonotype counts as large. The chain joins TRBV18 to TRBJ1-3, with D unclear. The germline V gene encodes CDR1 KGHSH and CDR2 LQKENI. This CDR3 comprises 15 residues. V was trimmed by 3 bases and J by 0 bases, leaving 9 bases between them. CDR3 sequence reads: CASSPNVPSGNTIYF. The CDR3 bases are TGTGCCAGCTCACCGAACGTGCCCTCTGGAAACACCATATATTTT.

CDR3 nucleotides: TGCAGTGCTAGCCGGGACAGCGGGCAGCCCCAGCATTTT. It encodes CSASRDSGQPQHF. V gene TRBV20-1 combines with J gene TRBJ1-5; 7 bases are a match to TRBD1. J gave up 7 bases and V 3 bases, and 6 bases lay outside the gene matches. Per the germline V gene, CDR1 is DFQATT and CDR2 is SNEGSKA (reference sequence). CDR3 size: 13 residues.

By proportion, this clonotype is large. The J gene is TRBJ1-5, the V gene TRBV6-5; no definite D call. The CDR3 has 14 residues. V lost 0 bases and J 5 bases, leaving 8 bases between the germline ends. The V gene's germline CDR1 is MNHEY and CDR2 SVGAGI. This CDR3 is CASSYSRGYQPQHF. CDR3 coding DNA: TGTGCCAGCAGTTACTCGCGCGGGTATCAGCCCCAGCATTTT.

By share, this clonotype ranks as medium-sized. The chain employs TRBV5-4 and TRBJ1-4; D remains unclear. CDR1 is SGHNT, CDR2 YYREEE, per germline (reference sequence). CDR3 size: 14 residues. V dropped 4 bases and J dropped 4 bases, with 11 bases sitting between them. The CDR3 reads CASSLGRDNEKLFF. CDR3 coding DNA: TGTGCCAGCAGCCTCGGGCGGGATAATGAAAAACTGTTTTTT.

This clonotype is labeled medium-sized. The genes are TRBV28 and TRBJ1-5; D gene uncertain. The CDR3 spans 12 residues. CDR1 and CDR2 (germline): MDHEN, SYDVKM. Deletions cut 7 bases from V and 1 base from J, with 5 bases between. The CDR3 loop reads CASTSSNQPQHF. CDR3 bases: TGTGCCAGCACCTCCAGCAATCAGCCCCAGCATTTT.

This clonotype has more than one count but fewer than ten. This rearrangement joins TRBV27 to TRBJ2-3; D perhaps matches TRBD2 (6 bases). V was shortened by 2 bases and J by 6 bases, with 12 bases between the two germline ends. The CDR3 has 14 residues. From germline, CDR1 is MNHEY and CDR2 SMNVEV (reference sequence). CDR3 in amino acids: CASSLPGGRDTQYF. The CDR3, as DNA: TGTGCCAGCAGTTTACCCGGAGGGCGGGATACGCAGTATTTT.

Relative to its sample, this clonotype is large. CDR3 sequence: CASSRFRRIEAFF. CDR3 nucleotides: TGTGCCAGCAGTCGGTTCCGACGGATTGAAGCTTTCTTT. The V gene is TRBV25-1, the J gene TRBJ1-1; the D is unclear. Germline-derived CDR1 and CDR2 are MGHDK and SYGVNS. This CDR3 contains 13 residues. V was cut by 5 bases and J by 7 bases, with 14 bases left in between.

This sequence joins TRBV4-1 and TRBJ1-1, with D tentatively TRBD1 (5 bases). The ends were cut back, 5 bases at V and 0 bases at J, with 13 bases in the middle. Per germline, CDR1 MGHRA and CDR2 YSYEKL. The CDR3 is 15 amino acids. The CDR3 region is CASSSGMGMNTEAFF. CDR3 nucleotides: TGCGCCAGCAGCTCAGGGATGGGAATGAACACTGAAGCTTTCTTT.